The 18 T cell receptor beta chains below were found in one sample sequenced in a study of blood T cell repertoires in COVID-19. Profiled with immunoSEQ multiplex PCR; TCRdb holds only in-frame clones, not every one. In the table there are 150,000 to 250,000 clones, roughly 79% of which are singletons. The sequencing input was peripheral blood. The source of these receptors is a human donor with acute or convalescent COVID-19. The donor label of this sample is uncertain.

The rearrangement uses TRBV20-1 and TRBJ1-2; 9 bases are shared with TRBD1. Germline V gene data show CDR1 as DFQATT and CDR2 as SNEGSKA (reference sequence). The CDR3 is 13 amino acids. V lost 3 bases to trimming and J lost 7 bases; unmatched junction nucleotides: 6. CDR3 region: CSASIQGARGYTF. Written as DNA, the CDR3 is TGCAGTGCTAGTATACAGGGGGCTCGTGGCTACACCTTC.

Note on this clone: The same CDR3 arises from other DNA sequences in this sample as well. The V call is TRBV30, the J call TRBJ1-6; possible D gene TRBD1, 6 bases. The ends were cut back, 2 bases at V and 4 bases at J, with 6 bases in the middle. Germline V gene sequence: CDR1 GTSNPN, CDR2 SVGIG (reference sequence). This CDR3 has 13 residues. CDR3 amino acids: CAWSQGYNSPLHF. As DNA, the CDR3 is TGTGCCTGGAGTCAGGGGTATAATTCACCCCTCCACTTT.

The genes are TRBV5-4 and TRBJ2-3; 7 bases are a match to TRBD1. This CDR3 region has 15 residues. Trimming cost V 4 bases and J 0 bases; bases outside gene matches: 5. Germline values: CDR1 SGHNT, CDR2 YYREEE (reference sequence). DNA for the CDR3: TGTGCCAGCAGCCCCGGGACAGCTAGCACAGATACGCAGTATTTT. It encodes CASSPGTASTDTQYF.

The genes are TRBV6-5 and TRBJ1-2; possible D gene TRBD1, 6 bases. Germline loops: CDR1 MNHEY, CDR2 SVGAGI. V lost 5 bases and J 3 bases, leaving 13 bases between the germline ends. CDR3 size: 14 residues. The CDR3 sequence: CASSQNRDHYGYTF. CDR3 coding DNA: TGTGCCAGCAGTCAAAACAGGGACCACTATGGCTACACCTTC.

The chain uses TRBV7-3 and TRBJ2-2; D possibly corresponds to TRBD1 (6 bases). CDR1 is SGHTA and CDR2 is FQGTGA in the germline V gene. V was trimmed by 4 bases and J by 4 bases, leaving 19 bases between them. The CDR3 runs to 17 residues. CDR3 amino acids: CASSSRNRALGTGELFF. The CDR3, as DNA: TGTGCCAGCAGCTCCCGGAACAGGGCTTTGGGCACCGGGGAGCTGTTTTTT.

V and J are TRBV2 and TRBJ1-2; 7 bases map to TRBD1. V lost 7 bases and J lost 3; bases outside the gene matches: 2. This CDR3 is 12 amino acids long. Per the germline V gene, CDR1 is SNHLY and CDR2 is FYNNEI. CDR3 bases: TGTGCCAGCACCAGGGGGGACTATGGCTACACCTTC. The encoded protein is CASTRGDYGYTF.

This sequence joins TRBV9 and TRBJ2-1, with a weak D call TRBD2 (5 bases). CDR1 and CDR2 (germline): SGDLS, YYNGEE. Trimming cost V 6 bases and J 8 bases, with 15 bases left between them. The CDR3 is 13 amino acids. The CDR3 protein is CASTRTELHEQFF. DNA of the CDR3: TGTGCCAGCACCAGGACTGAGCTCCATGAGCAGTTCTTC.

The J gene is TRBJ2-5, the V gene TRBV21-1; the table's TRBD2 call for D was not verified on the DNA. TRBV21-1 is given as a pseudogene. The CDR3 covers 17 residues. The CDR3 sequence is CASRPSGRTSGEETQYF. CDR3 DNA: TGTGCCAGCAGACCTTCAGGTAGGACTAGCGGAGAAGAGACCCAGTACTTC.

CDR3: CATSDPDRVQETQYF. In DNA form, the CDR3 reads TGTGCCACCAGTGACCCTGACAGGGTACAAGAGACCCAGTACTTC. The chain couples TRBV24-1 to TRBJ2-5, with 7 bases that match TRBD1. Per germline, CDR1 KGHDR and CDR2 SFDVKD. J gave up 2 bases and V 4 bases, and 6 bases lay outside the gene matches. There are 15 residues in the CDR3.

This chain uses TRBV18 with TRBJ2-2, with TRBD2 as a possible D gene (6 bases). Trimming removed 2 bases at V and 0 bases at J, with 10 bases between. The CDR3 is 16 residues long. The germline gives CDR1 KGHSH, CDR2 LQKENI. The CDR3 DNA sequence: TGTGCCAGCTCACCAAGTCTAGCGTCGAACACCGGGGAGCTGTTTTTT. It codes for CASSPSLASNTGELFF.

This clone came up a few times. V gene TRBV27 combines with J gene TRBJ2-7; D might be TRBD1 (6 bases). The CDR3 extends over 16 amino acids. CDR1 and CDR2 from the germline V gene are MNHEY and SMNVEV (reference sequence). Trimming stripped 5 bases from V and 0 bases from J, with 17 bases between. DNA of the CDR3: TGTGCCAGCAGTGCACGGACAGTTCGTATCTCCTACGAGCAGTACTTC. Translating it yields CASSARTVRISYEQYF.

This rearrangement joins TRBV5-1 to TRBJ2-2; a possible D gene is TRBD2 (6 bases). CDR1 and CDR2 (germline): SGHRS, YFSETQ. The CDR3 is 16 amino acids. With 3 bases removed from V and 4 bases from J, the gap between germline ends came to 16 bases. The CDR3 DNA is TGCGCCAGCAGCTCTACCGGGACTCTAATCACCGGGGAGCTGTTTTTT. Encoded protein: CASSSTGTLITGELFF.

CDR3 protein: CASSYTGTSNTGELFF. In DNA, the CDR3 is TGTGCCAGCAGCTACACCGGGACATCAAACACCGGGGAGCTGTTTTTT. The chain is built from TRBV7-3 and TRBJ2-2, with TRBD1 as a possible D gene (6 bases). V was cut by 4 bases and J by 2 bases, with 14 bases left in between. Germline V lookup: CDR1 SGHTA, CDR2 FQGTGA. This CDR3 contains 16 residues.

The DNA of the CDR3 is TGTGCCAGCACCCTCGGGACTACCTCCTACGAGCAGTACTTC. Translation gives CASTLGTTSYEQYF. J is TRBJ2-7 and V is TRBV5-5, with 7 bases matching TRBD2. The germline V gene has CDR1 SGHKS and CDR2 YYEKEE (reference sequence). The junction had 6 bases not matched to a gene; V was cut back by 6 bases and J by 0 bases. CDR3 size: 14 residues.

This clone came up once. The V call is TRBV10-3, the J call TRBJ1-2; the match to TRBD1 covers 9 bases. This CDR3 is 15 amino acids long. The V gene's germline CDR1 is ENHRY and CDR2 SYGVKD. V dropped 6 bases and J dropped 5; count of bases not matched to a gene: 10. The CDR3 DNA follows: TGTGCCATCAGCGATCAACAGGGGGCAGGTTATGGCTACACCTTC. Protein product: CAISDQQGAGYGYTF.

This chain links TRBV28 with TRBJ1-2; D is perhaps TRBD1 (6 bases). V lost 4 bases and J lost 2, with 8 bases in between. Per germline, CDR1 MDHEN and CDR2 SYDVKM. CDR3 length: 13 residues. The CDR3 loop reads CASSSGQNYGYTF. The CDR3 DNA sequence: TGTGCCAGCAGTTCTGGACAGAACTATGGCTACACCTTC.

This sequence joins TRBV18 and TRBJ2-7, with D possibly TRBD2 on 5 matching bases. The CDR3 spans 15 residues. Germline-derived CDR1 and CDR2 are KGHSH and LQKENI. V lost 4 bases, J lost 6 bases, and 19 bases lay in between. The CDR3 region is CASSLFWGEESEQYF. CDR3 sequence (DNA): TGTGCCAGCTCACTCTTTTGGGGAGAGGAGAGCGAGCAGTACTTC.

The chain couples TRBV28 to TRBJ1-1, with no clear D. The germline V gene encodes CDR1 MDHEN and CDR2 SYDVKM. The CDR3 is made up of 15 amino acids. V was pared by 6 bases and J by 0 bases, with 14 bases between. The CDR3 is CASSLTRYMNTEAFF. DNA of the CDR3: TGTGCCAGCAGCCTCACCCGTTACATGAACACTGAAGCTTTCTTT.